Presented here are 29 T cell receptor beta chains from one specimen sequenced in a study of blood T cells in healthy people across ages. The use of a sample-barcoded 5' primer and a J-beta primer mix characterized a second PCR of about 6 to 11 cycles. TCRdb reprocessed the 5' RACE reads with MiXCR, giving one entry per CDR3 protein. The table shows around 670,000 distinct CDR3 sequences, with approximately 30% occurring only once. Sample: blood. All receptors derive from a woman aged 80 or older in good health.

This clonotype has ten or more counts. V and J are TRBV5-6 and TRBJ1-1; TRBD1 aligns across 11 bases. V trimming: 4 bases; J trimming: 1 base; junction bases outside the gene matches: 3. Germline V gene data show CDR1 as SGHDT and CDR2 as YYEEEE. The CDR3 contains 15 residues. The CDR3 here is CASSPGTGGNTEAFF. For the CDR3, the DNA is TGTGCCAGCAGCCCCGGGACAGGGGGGAACACTGAAGCTTTCTTT.

There are a few counts of this clonotype. Being one base from a much bigger clone, this may be a read error. The chain uses TRBV20-1 and TRBJ2-7; possibly TRBD1 or TRBD2 for D (5 bases each). Trimming removed 5 bases at V and 7 bases at J, with 15 bases between. This CDR3 has 12 residues. Germline values: CDR1 DFQATT, CDR2 SNEGSKA (reference sequence). As DNA, the CDR3 is TGCAGTGCTGATCCCAGGGAGAATGAGCAGTACTTC. It encodes CSADPRENEQYF.

This clonotype occurred a few times. This clone may be a read error of a much larger clone one base away. The J gene is TRBJ2-1, the V gene TRBV27, with D possibly being TRBD2 (6 bases). The CDR3 is 14 amino acids. CDR1 and CDR2 (germline): MNHEY, SMNVEV (reference sequence). This CDR3 reads CASRLWGLINEQFF. The CDR3 DNA reads TGTGCCAGCAGGTTATGGGGACTCATCAATGAGCAGTTCTTC.

This clonotype was recorded at least ten times. The chain employs TRBV7-2 and TRBJ1-5; TRBD1 agrees at 8 bases. V was clipped by 5 bases and J by 8 bases; unmatched bases: 11. Germline V gene sequence: CDR1 SGHTA, CDR2 FQGNSA. The CDR3 spans 15 residues. The CDR3 nucleotides read TGTGCCAGCAGCGCAAGTGCAGGGGGCCTGGAGCCCCAGCATTTT. Protein: CASSASAGGLEPQHF.

This clonotype has ten or more counts. The chain couples TRBV7-9 to TRBJ1-2; no clear D. Germline-derived CDR1 and CDR2 are SEHNR and FQNEAQ (reference sequence). Trimming cost V 3 bases and J 8 bases, with 19 bases left between them. The CDR3 has 15 residues. Here the CDR3 reads CASSFSGPTLEGYTF. CDR3 sequence (DNA): TGTGCCAGCAGCTTCTCGGGCCCTACTTTAGAGGGCTACACCTTC.

Turning to this clonotype: One base away lies a much larger clone, so this may be a sequencing read error. The J gene is TRBJ2-6, the V gene TRBV27; the D gene is possibly TRBD1 (5 bases). The CDR3 has 15 residues. Germline V gene sequence: CDR1 MNHEY, CDR2 SMNVEV (reference sequence). CDR3 sequence (DNA): TGTGCCAGCAGCCCCCAGGGCCCGCGGACCAACGTCCGGACTTTC. The encoded protein is CASSPQGPRTNVRTF.

This clonotype was detected ten times or more. V and J are TRBV3-1 and TRBJ2-5, with TRBD2 matching over 11 bases. Trimming took 6 bases from V and 3 from J; bases not matched to a gene: 3. CDR3 length: 14 residues. Germline V gene sequence: CDR1 LGHDT, CDR2 YNNKEL (reference sequence). CDR3 sequence reads: CASRLLAGEETQYF. The CDR3 DNA is TGTGCCAGCAGACTACTAGCGGGGGAAGAGACCCAGTACTTC.

This clonotype was recorded many times. As DNA, the CDR3 is TGCGCCAGCAGCTTGGAAACAGGCCCCTACGAGCAGTACTTC. Residues: CASSLETGPYEQYF. The rearrangement joins TRBV5-1 to TRBJ2-7; D might be TRBD1 (5 bases). Trimming shortened V by 0 bases and J by 2 bases, and 9 bases separated the two germline ends. The CDR3 contains 14 residues. Looked up from germline, CDR1 is SGHRS and CDR2 is YFSETQ.

This clonotype was seen many times. The chain combines TRBV7-2 with TRBJ1-1, with 9 bases fitting TRBD1. V was clipped by 4 bases and J by 8 bases; unmatched bases: 14. The CDR3 loop spans 16 amino acids. Per germline, CDR1 SGHTA and CDR2 FQGNSA. The CDR3 coding sequence is TGTGCCAGCAGCTCTCCTGCGTGGGGGGGGACAGGGGAAGCTTTCTTT. Protein: CASSSPAWGGTGEAFF.

In its sample, this clonotype was seen many times. The V gene is TRBV4-1, the J gene TRBJ2-7; a weak D match, TRBD2 (5 bases). Germline assignment: CDR1 MGHRA and CDR2 YSYEKL. The CDR3 has 15 residues. The V gene lost 2 bases and the J gene lost 3 bases, with 14 bases spanning the gap. The CDR3 nucleotides read TGCGCCAGCAGCCAAACCGGGAAACTCTACTACGAGCAGTACTTC. It encodes CASSQTGKLYYEQYF.

Concerning this clonotype itself: A much larger clone lies one base from this, so it may be a read error. The chain uses TRBV10-3 and TRBJ1-1; possibly TRBD1 for D (5 bases). The V end lost 6 bases, the J end lost 6 bases, and 14 bases lay between the germline ends. Looked up from germline, CDR1 is ENHRY and CDR2 is SYGVKD. The CDR3 has 13 amino acids. Here the CDR3 reads CAIRIDGDAEAFF. The CDR3 bases are TGTGCCATCAGAATTGACGGGGACGCTGAAGCTTTCTTT.

The table lists this clonotype with a count of one. It may be a read error: a sequence one base away is much more abundant. The rearrangement uses TRBV2 and TRBJ1-1; no clear D. The CDR3 has 13 residues. Germline CDR1 and CDR2: SNHLY and FYNNEI. The CDR3 DNA sequence: TGTGCCAGCAGTGTGAGAGGTACTACTGAAGTTTTCTTT. Translated, it gives CASSVRGTTEVFF.

This clonotype was observed at least ten times. V and J are TRBV6-6 and TRBJ2-3; D ambiguous. The CDR3 covers 14 residues. Germline-derived CDR1 and CDR2 are MNHNY and SVGAGI (reference sequence). V was pared by 4 bases and J by 6 bases, with 14 bases between. CDR3 loop: CASSLNSLLDTQYF. CDR3 bases: TGTGCCAGCAGTTTGAATAGCCTCCTGGATACGCAGTATTTT.

In its sample, this clonotype was seen a few times. J is TRBJ1-6 and V is TRBV7-6, with D perhaps matching TRBD1 (5 bases). The CDR3 is 15 amino acids. Trimming stripped 1 base from V and 11 bases from J, with 15 bases between. Germline-derived CDR1 and CDR2 are SGHVS and FNYEAQ. The CDR3 bases are TGTGCCAGCAGCTTAGGACCGGGACGGGAGACACCCCTCCACTTT. Translation gives CASSLGPGRETPLHF.

This clonotype was counted at least ten times. The chain couples TRBV5-1 to TRBJ1-2, with 7 bases identical to TRBD1. V was clipped by 4 bases and J by 2 bases; unmatched bases: 5. Per the germline V gene, CDR1 is SGHRS and CDR2 is YFSETQ. There are 14 residues in the CDR3. The chain's CDR3 is CASSLGQRNYGYTF. DNA of the CDR3: TGCGCCAGCAGCCTGGGACAGAGGAACTATGGCTACACCTTC.

In its sample, this clonotype was seen many times. The chain uses TRBV20-1 and TRBJ2-7, with 8 bases that match TRBD2. Germline CDR1 and CDR2: DFQATT and SNEGSKA (reference sequence). The CDR3 sequence is 16 residues long. The junction had 13 bases not matched to a gene; V was cut back by 6 bases and J by 0 bases. The CDR3 here is CSAQGSGGGYSYEQYF. The CDR3 DNA is TGCAGTGCGCAGGGGTCAGGCGGGGGGTACTCCTACGAGCAGTACTTC.

This clonotype was seen repeatedly, ten times or more. The chain is built from TRBV18 and TRBJ2-5; TRBD1 aligns across 8 bases. This CDR3 has 15 amino acids. Germline V gene sequence: CDR1 KGHSH, CDR2 LQKENI. With 2 bases clipped from V and 7 bases from J, the junction kept 9 bases outside the gene matches. The CDR3 DNA sequence: TGTGCCAGCTCACCAAGTGCAGGGGGCGAATGGACCCAGTACTTC. It codes for CASSPSAGGEWTQYF.

The V gene is TRBV7-2, the J gene TRBJ2-4; 7 positions match TRBD1. The J call may be wrong; the DNA end is better matched by TRBJ2-7. Looked up from germline, CDR1 is SGHTA and CDR2 is FQGNSA. The CDR3 is 13 residues long. CDR3 loop: CASSSRTGNEQYF. The CDR3 coding sequence is TGTGCCAGCAGCTCCCGGACAGGCAACGAGCAGTACTTC.

Many counts were recorded for this clonotype. The J gene is TRBJ1-5, the V gene TRBV24-1, with TRBD1 identical over 8 bases. The V and J ends lost 4 bases and 5 bases, in that order; junction bases with no gene match: 6. The CDR3 spans 15 residues. The germline V gene has CDR1 KGHDR and CDR2 SFDVKD. CDR3 in amino acids: CATSDAQGGDQPQHF. The CDR3 coding sequence is TGTGCCACCAGTGACGCACAGGGGGGTGATCAGCCCCAGCATTTT.

The V call is TRBV3-1, the J call TRBJ2-3, with TRBD2 matching 14 bases. The V gene end was trimmed by 4 bases and the J gene end by 2 bases; junction bases not matched to a gene: 8. The germline CDR1 and CDR2 sequences are LGHDT and YNNKEL (reference sequence). This CDR3 is 18 amino acids long. This CDR3 is CASSRAGTSGGDTDTQYF. The DNA for the CDR3 is TGTGCCAGCAGCCGAGCCGGGACTAGCGGGGGAGACACAGATACGCAGTATTTT.

This clonotype was seen at least ten times. The genes are TRBV20-1 and TRBJ2-3; 7 bases agree with TRBD2. Unmatched junction bases numbered 9, after V lost 0 bases and J lost 3 bases. This CDR3 spans 16 amino acids. CDR1 is DFQATT and CDR2 is SNEGSKA in the germline V gene (reference sequence). The CDR3 spells CSARDVASGQTDTQYF. CDR3 bases: TGCAGTGCTAGAGATGTGGCTAGCGGCCAAACAGATACGCAGTATTTT.

J is TRBJ1-1 and V is TRBV11-1; 9 positions agree with TRBD1. Germline V gene data show CDR1 as SGHAT and CDR2 as FQDESV (reference sequence). V lost 5 bases and J lost 10; bases outside the gene matches: 20. The CDR3 has 17 residues. In DNA, the CDR3 is TGTGCCAGCAGCAGGGGAGACGCCGGGACAGGGAGTAATAGAGCTTTCTTT. Its translation is CASSRGDAGTGSNRAFF.

This clonotype was found a few times. J is TRBJ1-2 and V is TRBV7-2; D ambiguous. Germline V lookup: CDR1 SGHTA, CDR2 FQGNSA. The V end lost 1 base, the J end lost 3 bases, and 12 bases lay between the germline ends. The length of the CDR3 is 15 residues. In DNA form, the CDR3 reads TGTGCCAGCAGCTTAGGACCTCGGGTGGACTATGGCTACACCTTC. Its translation: CASSLGPRVDYGYTF.

This clonotype was counted many times. The chain combines TRBV5-1 with TRBJ1-6, with D perhaps TRBD1 (5 bases). V lost 2 bases and J lost 5, with 8 bases in between. Germline assignment: CDR1 SGHRS and CDR2 YFSETQ. This CDR3 is built from 14 residues. The CDR3 sequence: CASSFGRDNSPLHF. The CDR3 DNA reads TGCGCCAGCAGCTTCGGCAGGGATAATTCACCCCTCCACTTT.

Of note for this clonotype: Given a much more abundant clone one base away, this may be a read error. The V gene is TRBV10-3, the J gene TRBJ1-2; D gene ambiguous. There are 16 residues in the CDR3. Per germline, CDR1 ENHRY and CDR2 SYGVKD. With 4 bases removed from V and 0 bases from J, the gap between germline ends came to 15 bases. DNA for the CDR3: TGTGCCATCAGTGGAGTTGGTTCAGTTACTAACTATGGCTACACCTTC. It translates to CAISGVGSVTNYGYTF.

The chain combines TRBV5-1 with TRBJ2-3; D remains unclear. V was shortened by 4 bases and J by 3 bases, with 15 bases between the two germline ends. Germline assignment: CDR1 SGHRS and CDR2 YFSETQ. The CDR3 runs to 15 residues. CDR3: CASSHGLTTTDTQYF. The CDR3 DNA reads as TGCGCCAGCAGCCATGGCTTGACAACGACAGATACGCAGTATTTT.

This clonotype was found many times. The chain carries TRBV20-1 and TRBJ2-3; D gene unclear. Germline V CDR1 and CDR2: DFQATT, SNEGSKA (reference sequence). V dropped 6 bases and J dropped 6 bases, with 16 bases sitting between them. The CDR3 totals 13 residues. The CDR3 DNA reads as TGCAGTGCAGAGATATCGCCGAAGGATACGCAGTATTTT. It yields the protein CSAEISPKDTQYF.

In this sample, this clonotype turned up a few times. The chain joins TRBV6-6 to TRBJ1-1; D not certain. In germline, CDR1 is MNHNY, CDR2 SVGAGI (reference sequence). The CDR3 spans 12 residues. Between the trimmed V and J ends, which lost 2 bases and 6 bases, there was a span of 7 bases. CDR3 DNA: TGTGCCAGCAGTTACCCTACCTCTGAAGCTTTCTTT. Protein: CASSYPTSEAFF.

At least ten counts were recorded for this clonotype. J is TRBJ1-5 and V is TRBV15; 8 bases fit TRBD1. Germline CDR1 reads LNHNV; CDR2 reads YYDKDF (reference sequence). Trimming removed 3 bases from V and 2 bases from J; junction bases left unmatched: 3. The CDR3 has 15 residues. In nucleotides, the CDR3 is TGTGCCACCAGCAGTTTGGACAGGGGCAATCAGCCCCAGCATTTT. Translation: CATSSLDRGNQPQHF.